Listed below are T cell receptor beta chains from one sample, sequenced in a study of cytotoxic CD8 clonotypes in ibrutinib-treated CLL. Some clones are missing from TCRdb's copy, which holds only in-frame ones; the method was immunoSEQ multiplex PCR. This table has about 130,000 clones, approximately 81% appearing once. The material was PBMCs, obtained after 24 months of ibrutinib treatment. The receptors derive from a human donor with chronic lymphocytic leukemia. Both conserved end residues are part of each CDR3. Fields, in order: clone size, J gene, D gene, CDR3 length, V gene, CDR3 protein, CDR3 DNA. The D gene is left open where the match is weak. Where a row states a size, it is once, few, many or the class of an expanded clone; other rows omit it.

.	TRBJ2-3	.	15	TRBV7-2	CASSPGTLLTDTQYF	TGTGCCAGCAGCCCTGGGACCCTGCTTACAGATACGCAGTATTTT
.	TRBJ2-5	.	13	TRBV9	CASSVQGSETQYF	TGTGCCAGCAGCGTACAGGGATCTGAGACCCAGTACTTC
few	TRBJ1-6	.	14	TRBV7-9	CASSKDSANSPLHF	TGTGCCAGCAGCAAGGACAGCGCTAATTCACCCCTCCACTTT
.	TRBJ2-7	.	16	TRBV11-2	CASSLRPDRGVGEQYF	TGTGCCAGCAGCTTGCGGCCGGACAGAGGGGTCGGTGAGCAGTACTTC
.	TRBJ1-1	.	13	TRBV6-5	CASILQGYTEAFF	TGTGCCAGCATCCTACAGGGATACACTGAAGCTTTCTTT
.	TRBJ2-3	TRBD1	15	TRBV15	CATSRGGQGTDTQYF	TGTGCCACCAGCAGAGGGGGACAGGGTACAGATACGCAGTATTTT
.	TRBJ2-4	.	16	TRBV11-2	CASSSIAWGPTNIQYF	TGTGCCAGCAGCTCTATAGCGTGGGGGCCTACAAACATTCAGTACTTC
.	TRBJ1-2	.	15	TRBV4-3	CASSQDLAGGYGYTF	TGCGCCAGCAGCCAAGATCTTGCGGGGGGCTATGGCTACACCTTC
.	TRBJ1-6	.	14	TRBV6-1	CASSEQGKFSPLHF	TGTGCCAGCAGTGAACAGGGAAAGTTTTCACCCCTCCACTTT
.	TRBJ2-7	.	15	TRBV30	CAWTDPTPAPYEQYF	TGTGCCTGGACCGATCCAACCCCGGCCCCCTACGAGCAGTACTTC
.	TRBJ1-2	TRBD1	17	TRBV5-6	CASSLATGASTNYGYTF	TGTGCCAGCAGCTTAGCTACAGGGGCCTCAACTAACTATGGCTACACCTTC
.	TRBJ2-7	TRBD1	15	TRBV11-3	CASSFPGQGSHEQYF	TGTGCCAGCAGCTTTCCGGGACAGGGGTCCCACGAGCAGTACTTC
.	TRBJ2-6	.	15	TRBV7-9	CASSLEGAGANVLTF	TGTGCCAGCAGCTTAGAGGGCGCTGGGGCCAACGTCCTGACTTTC
many	TRBJ2-1	.	14	TRBV7-2	CASSTGRRYNEQFF	TGTGCCAGCAGCACGGGACGGAGGTACAATGAGCAGTTCTTC
.	TRBJ2-7	.	14	TRBV6-6	CASNPGTDSYEQYF	TGTGCCAGCAACCCCGGGACGGACTCCTACGAGCAGTACTTC
.	TRBJ2-2	TRBD2	15	TRBV7-9	CASSLGLAGTGELFF	TGTGCCAGCAGCTTAGGACTAGCGGGGACCGGGGAGCTGTTTTTT
.	TRBJ2-7	.	13	TRBV5-8	CASSGDYRDEQYF	TGTGCCAGCAGCGGAGACTACAGGGACGAGCAGTACTTC
.	TRBJ1-1	.	15	TRBV28	CASNVFRGDNTEAFF	TGTGCCAGCAACGTATTTCGGGGAGACAACACTGAAGCTTTCTTT
.	TRBJ2-3	.	13	TRBV11-2	CASSFTQGDTQYF	TGTGCCAGCAGCTTTACACAGGGAGATACGCAGTATTTT
.	TRBJ1-5	TRBD1	15	TRBV18	CASSTDRTGAQPQHF	TGTGCCAGCTCCACAGACAGGACAGGAGCTCAGCCCCAGCATTTT
.	TRBJ1-6	.	13	TRBV10-3	CAISDRDESPLHF	TGTGCCATCAGTGACAGGGATGAGTCACCCCTCCACTTT
.	TRBJ2-7	TRBD2	16	TRBV5-1	CASSSTGGGLFYEQYF	TGCGCCAGCAGCTCGACGGGAGGGGGGCTCTTCTACGAGCAGTACTTC
.	TRBJ2-7	.	18	TRBV28	CASSSYETPGLASYEQYF	TGTGCCAGCAGTTCTTACGAAACCCCGGGCCTAGCGTCCTACGAGCAGTACTTC
.	TRBJ2-3	.	10	TRBV5-8	CASSFLPSYF	TGTGCCAGCAGCTTTTTACCCTCATATTTT
.	TRBJ2-3	.	14	TRBV6-1	CASSPRQVGDTQYF	TGTGCCAGCAGCCCCAGACAGGTAGGGGATACGCAGTATTTT
.	TRBJ2-1	TRBD2	15	TRBV18	CASSETSGGEWEQFF	TGTGCCAGCTCGGAGACTAGCGGGGGAGAGTGGGAGCAGTTCTTC
.	TRBJ2-7	.	13	TRBV19	CASSILGAGEQYF	TGTGCCAGTAGTATACTGGGGGCAGGGGAGCAGTACTTC
.	TRBJ2-1	.	16	TRBV6-5	CASSYSRGLSYNEQFF	TGTGCCAGCAGTTACTCGCGGGGTCTGTCCTACAATGAGCAGTTCTTC
few	TRBJ1-2	.	15	TRBV27	CASSFSAGRDYGYTF	TGTGCCAGCAGTTTCTCCGCGGGCCGGGACTATGGCTACACCTTC
few	TRBJ2-5	TRBD2	15	TRBV7-8	CASTPMARGGETQYF	TGTGCCAGCACCCCTATGGCGCGGGGGGGAGAGACCCAGTACTTC
once	TRBJ2-5	TRBD1	15	TRBV23-1	CASSLRDRGQETQYF	TGCGCCAGCAGTCTAAGGGACAGGGGCCAAGAGACCCAGTACTTC
.	TRBJ1-6	.	13	TRBV6-1	CASSEEFDSPLHF	TGTGCCAGCAGTGAAGAGTTCGATTCACCCCTCCACTTT
few	TRBJ2-5	.	15	TRBV9	CASSEGGQPQETQYF	TGTGCCAGCAGCGAGGGGGGACAGCCCCAAGAGACCCAGTACTTC
once	TRBJ2-3	.	11	TRBV7-9	CAGEGTDTQYF	TGTGCCGGGGAGGGCACAGATACGCAGTATTTT
.	TRBJ2-5	TRBD2	15	TRBV27	CASSSPGLARETQYF	TGTGCCAGCAGTTCCCCCGGACTAGCGAGAGAGACCCAGTACTTC
.	TRBJ1-2	.	12	TRBV6-6	CASSYRGFGYTF	TGTGCCAGCAGTTACCGGGGCTTTGGCTACACCTTC
once	TRBJ2-7	.	15	TRBV25-1	CASSFYRAAPGEQYF	TGTGCCAGCAGTTTCTACAGGGCGGCTCCAGGCGAGCAGTACTTC